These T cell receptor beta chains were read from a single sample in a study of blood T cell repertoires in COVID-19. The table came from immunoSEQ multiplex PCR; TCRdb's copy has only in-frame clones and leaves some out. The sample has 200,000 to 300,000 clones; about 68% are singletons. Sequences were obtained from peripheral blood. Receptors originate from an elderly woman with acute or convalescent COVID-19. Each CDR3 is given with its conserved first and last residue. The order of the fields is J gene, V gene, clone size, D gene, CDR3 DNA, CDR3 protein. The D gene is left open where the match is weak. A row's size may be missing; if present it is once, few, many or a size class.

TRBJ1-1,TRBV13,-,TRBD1,TGTGCCAGCAGTACAGGGGGGACGAACACTGAAGCTTTCTTT,CASSTGGTNTEAFF
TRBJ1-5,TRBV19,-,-,TGTGCCAGTAGTATGGGGGGAGGAGGGTGGAGGGCTTACAATCAGCCCCAGCATTTT,CASSMGGGGWRAYNQPQHF
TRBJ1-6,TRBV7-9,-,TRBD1,TGTGCCAGCAGCTTAGTAGGACAGGGTTCCTATAATTCACCCCTCCACTTT,CASSLVGQGSYNSPLHF
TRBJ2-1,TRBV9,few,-,TGTGCCAGCAGCGCCCAACTAGTAGTGGGATACAATGAGCAGTTCTTC,CASSAQLVVGYNEQFF
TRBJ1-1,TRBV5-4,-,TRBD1,TGTGCCAGCAGCTTGGCGGGGTGGGCAGGGGGAGGCACTGAAGCTTTCTTT,CASSLAGWAGGGTEAFF
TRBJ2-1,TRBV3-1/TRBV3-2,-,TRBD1,TGTGCCAGCAGCCAAGGGGACAGGTTCGAGCAGTTCTTC,CASSQGDRFEQFF
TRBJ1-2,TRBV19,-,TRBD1,TGTGCCAGTAGTATATTCGGACAGGAGGGCAGGGGCTACACCTTC,CASSIFGQEGRGYTF
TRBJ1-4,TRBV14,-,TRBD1,TGTGCCAGCAGCCAAGCGACAGGGGGCACTAATGAAAAACTGTTTTTT,CASSQATGGTNEKLFF
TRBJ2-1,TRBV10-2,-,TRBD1,TGCGCCACCCTCGGACAGGTCTACAATGAGCAGTTCTTC,CATLGQVYNEQFF
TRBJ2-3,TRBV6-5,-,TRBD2,TGTGCCACCACCAGCGGGGGTCGCACAGATACGCAGTATTTT,CATTSGGRTDTQYF
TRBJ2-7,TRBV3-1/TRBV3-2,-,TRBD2,TGTGCCAGCAGACCCGGACTAGCGGGATACGAGCAGTACTTC,CASRPGLAGYEQYF
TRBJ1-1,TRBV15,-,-,TGTGCCACCAGCGCAACGGGGACACCCAAACTAGGGGACACTGAAGCTTTCTTT,CATSATGTPKLGDTEAFF
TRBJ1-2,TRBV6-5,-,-,TGTGCCAGCAGCCGACTCGTCCAGAACTATGGCTACACCTTC,CASSRLVQNYGYTF
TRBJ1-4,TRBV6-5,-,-,TGTGCCAGCAGGGCCAATGAAAAACTGTTTTTT,CASRANEKLFF
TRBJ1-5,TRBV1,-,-,TGCATGGGGCCGAAGGTTCAGCCCCAGCATTTT,CMGPKVQPQHF
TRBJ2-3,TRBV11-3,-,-,TGTGCCAGCAGTGGGGGGACGGAGTCCACAGATACGCAGTATTTT,CASSGGTESTDTQYF
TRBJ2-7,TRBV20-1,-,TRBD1,TGCAGTGCTTGGACAGGGAACGAGCAGTACTTC,CSAWTGNEQYF
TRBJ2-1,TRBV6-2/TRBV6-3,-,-,TGTGCCAGCAGTTACTCGACTCGGGCCGGGAGTACGGGTGAGCAGTTCTTC,CASSYSTRAGSTGEQFF
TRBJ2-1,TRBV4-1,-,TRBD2,TGCGCCAGCAGCCAAGATGGTCCTAGCGGGAGAGATGAGCAGTTCTTC,CASSQDGPSGRDEQFF
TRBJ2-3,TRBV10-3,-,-,TGTGCCATCAGAGGGTCGGGGGGCGTGGATACGCAGTATTTT,CAIRGSGGVDTQYF
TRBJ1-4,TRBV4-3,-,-,TGCGCCAGCAGCCAAGAAGTTCCCCGAGGTAATAATGAAAAACTGTTTTTT,CASSQEVPRGNNEKLFF
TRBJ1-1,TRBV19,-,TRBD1,TGTGCCAGTAGTATGATGGACAGGGGGCTGTACACTGAAGCTTTCTTT,CASSMMDRGLYTEAFF
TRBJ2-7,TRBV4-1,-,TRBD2,TGCGCCAGCAGCCAAGGAACTAGCGGTGGCTCCTACGAGCAGTACTTC,CASSQGTSGGSYEQYF
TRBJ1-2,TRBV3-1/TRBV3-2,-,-,TGTGCCAGCAGCCAAGGAGGCCCCTACACCTTC,CASSQGGPYTF
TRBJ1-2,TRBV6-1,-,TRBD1,TGTGCCAGCAGTGAAGCGGGACAGGGGTTAGGCTACACCTTC,CASSEAGQGLGYTF
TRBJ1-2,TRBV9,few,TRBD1,TGTGCCAGCAGCCATGGAGGGACAGGGTATGACGGCTACACCTTC,CASSHGGTGYDGYTF
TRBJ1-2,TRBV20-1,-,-,TGCAGTGCTAGTGACAGTAGCGGTGGCTACACCTTC,CSASDSSGGYTF
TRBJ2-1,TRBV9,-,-,TGTGCCAGCAGCGTAGGGCAGGGGTCCTACAATGAGCAGTTCTTC,CASSVGQGSYNEQFF
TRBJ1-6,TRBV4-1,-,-,TGCGCCAGCAGCCAAAGAGGGGGGAGGGACCTCCACTTT,CASSQRGGRDLHF
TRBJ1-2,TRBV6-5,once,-,TGTGCCAGCAGTTATCGACAGACGAATCATGGCTACACCTTC,CASSYRQTNHGYTF
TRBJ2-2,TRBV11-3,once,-,TGTGCCAGCAGCTCTTCGTCCGGGGAGCTGTTTTTT,CASSSSSGELFF
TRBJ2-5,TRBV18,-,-,TGTGCCAGCTCACTAAACCAGGGGAAAGAGACCCAGTACTTC,CASSLNQGKETQYF